Below are 8 T cell receptor beta chains sequenced from a single sample in a study of cytomegalovirus exposure and HLA in healthy donors. The PCR employed 60 Vbeta primers together with 13 Jbeta primers. Sequenced by immunoSEQ multiplex PCR; TCRdb stores in-frame clones only, minus some. This sample carries 40,000 to 55,000 clones, around 82% of them seen once, and the ten largest clones take 7% to 10%. The sequenced sample was PBMCs. The source is a man aged 25 to 45 in good health and CMV-seropositive.

V gene TRBV18 combines with J gene TRBJ2-1; no reliable D call. Germline V gene sequence: CDR1 KGHSH, CDR2 LQKENI. The CDR3 contains 15 residues. V was shortened by 6 bases and J by 7 bases, with 19 bases between the two germline ends. The CDR3 spells CASSLVNSLMNEQFF. The CDR3 DNA is TGTGCCAGCTCCCTCGTAAACAGTTTGATGAATGAGCAGTTCTTC. The full variable domain, in which reference TRBV18 and TRBJ2-1 provide the parts outside the CDR3, is NAGVMQNPRHLVRRRGQEARLRCSPMKGHSHVYWYRQLPEEGLKFMVYLQKENIIDESGMPKERFSAEFPKEGPSILRIQQVVRGDSAAYFCASSLVNSLMNEQFFGPGTRLTVL.

The genes are TRBV29-1 and TRBJ1-2; TRBD1 might be the D (6 bases). The V end lost 4 bases, the J end lost 8 bases, and 14 bases lay between the germline ends. This CDR3 has 12 amino acids. Germline V gives CDR1 SQVTM, CDR2 ANQGSEA. The CDR3 nucleotides are TGCAGCGTTGGAGAGTACAGGGAGGGCTACACCTTC. This encodes CSVGEYREGYTF.

The gene calls are TRBV9 and TRBJ2-3; D uncertain. V lost 3 bases and J lost 4, with 12 bases in between. The CDR3 totals 14 residues. Germline CDR1 SGDLS, CDR2 YYNGEE. CDR3 DNA: TGTGCCAGCAGCGGGCGGTCCAGTGCAGATACGCAGTATTTT. Translation: CASSGRSSADTQYF.

The chain uses TRBV20-1 and TRBJ2-1; D unclear. The CDR3 has 10 residues. V was cut by 4 bases and J by 5 bases, with 3 bases left in between. CDR1 is DFQATT and CDR2 is SNEGSKA in the germline V gene (reference sequence). CDR3 sequence (DNA): TGCAGTGCTACGGACAATGAGCAGTTCTTC. Its protein product is CSATDNEQFF.

The chain uses TRBV25-1 and TRBJ1-4, with 8 bases lining up with TRBD1. Germline values: CDR1 MGHDK, CDR2 SYGVNS. The trim removed 6 bases at V and 4 bases at J, leaving 4 bases unmatched. This CDR3 is 14 amino acids long. The CDR3 coding sequence is TGTGCCAGCAGAGACAGGGGTTTTAATGAAAAACTGTTTTTT. Protein product: CASRDRGFNEKLFF.

The table lists this clone with a few counts. V is TRBV2 and J is TRBJ1-4; D is unclear. V shed 6 bases and J shed 0 bases, with 8 bases lying between them. The CDR3 spans 14 residues. Germline V CDR1 and CDR2: SNHLY, FYNNEI. The CDR3 DNA sequence: TGTGCCAGCAGGGGTCGGGCAACTAATGAAAAACTGTTTTTT. It specifies CASRGRATNEKLFF.

This sequence joins TRBV5-6 and TRBJ1-5; tentative D call: TRBD1 (6 bases). The V gene lost 4 bases and the J gene lost 4 bases, with 12 bases spanning the gap. Germline V gives CDR1 SGHDT, CDR2 YYEEEE. The CDR3 loop spans 14 amino acids. The CDR3 DNA reads as TGTGCCAGCAGCGGGGGACATCTGAATCAGCCCCAGCATTTT. Protein: CASSGGHLNQPQHF.

The chain carries TRBV6-1 and TRBJ2-7; D remains unclear. Trimming pared 1 base from V and 3 bases from J, leaving 4 bases between. The germline V gene has CDR1 MNHNS and CDR2 SASEGT. The CDR3 length is 12 residues. Here the CDR3 DNA reads TGTGCCAGCAGTGAAGGGCACTACGAGCAGTACTTC. It specifies CASSEGHYEQYF.